The entry below gives a single TCR beta chain sequence along with its context. These data come from a study of blood T cell repertoires in COVID-19. Using immunoSEQ multiplex PCR, the repertoire was profiled, and TCRdb retains in-frame clones only, with some absent. The sample holds about 130,000 clones, around 85% seen once. Germline V CDR1 and CDR2: SNHLY, FYNNEI. The CDR3 runs 14 residues. The V segment lost 3 bases and the J segment 3 bases; nucleotides outside the gene matches: 1. The clonotype comes from a woman aged 80 or over with acute or convalescent COVID-19. Source material: peripheral blood. The chain couples TRBV2 to TRBJ1-4; 7 bases align to TRBD1. The CDR3 loop reads CASSDGTANEKLFF. CDR3 DNA: TGTGCCAGCAGTGATGGGACAGCTAATGAAAAACTGTTTTTT.